This passage covers 8 T cell receptor beta chains from one sample sequenced in a study of cytomegalovirus exposure and HLA in healthy donors. PCR used 60 Vbeta primers and 13 Jbeta primers. The method was immunoSEQ multiplex PCR; TCRdb's version includes in-frame clones alone and lacks a portion of them. The sample carries fewer than 150,000 clones, roughly 76% recorded once. Sequenced input: PBMCs. The receptors derive from a man aged 45-65 years in good health and CMV-seropositive.

The V gene is TRBV14, the J gene TRBJ2-7, with D tentatively TRBD2 (6 bases). Per germline, CDR1 SGHDN and CDR2 FVKESK. CDR3 length: 18 amino acids. The V gene lost 4 bases and the J gene lost 2 bases, with 24 bases spanning the gap. CDR3 sequence: CASSLFGRGGYGPYEQYF. The CDR3 coding sequence is TGTGCCAGCAGCCTTTTTGGCCGGGGAGGTTATGGACCCTACGAGCAGTACTTC.

The V call is TRBV27, the J call TRBJ1-1; maybe TRBD1 (6 bases). Germline V gene data show CDR1 as MNHEY and CDR2 as SMNVEV (reference sequence). The V end was cut by 4 bases, the J end by 11 bases, with 23 bases between. The CDR3 covers 15 residues. The chain's CDR3 is CASSSKGGNRAEAFF. CDR3 sequence (DNA): TGTGCCAGCAGTTCCAAGGGAGGGAACAGGGCGGAGGCTTTCTTT.

This clone was seen more than once but under ten times. The J gene is TRBJ2-5, the V gene TRBV11-2, with D possibly TRBD2 on 6 matching bases. This CDR3 spans 14 amino acids. Germline assignment: CDR1 SGHAT and CDR2 FQNNGV. V was pared by 0 bases and J by 4 bases, with 9 bases between. The CDR3 here is CASSLDRAGETQYF. CDR3 coding DNA: TGTGCCAGCAGCTTAGATCGAGCGGGAGAGACCCAGTACTTC.

The chain recombines TRBV29-1 with TRBJ1-2, with unresolved D. V was clipped by 4 bases and J by 2 bases, with 5 bases between them. The V gene's germline CDR1 is SQVTM and CDR2 ANQGSEA. The CDR3 contains 11 residues. CDR3 sequence (DNA): TGCAGCGTTGTCCAGAACTATGGCTACACCTTC. Translated: CSVVQNYGYTF. Full variable domain (remainder filled in from reference TRBV29-1 and TRBJ1-2): SAVISQKPSRDICQRGTSLTIQCQVDSQVTMMFWYRQQPGQSLTLIATANQGSEATYESGFVIDKFPISRPNLTFSTLTVSNMSPEDSSIYLCSVVQNYGYTFGSGTRLTVV.

This rearrangement joins TRBV2 to TRBJ2-5, with D possibly matching TRBD2 (5 bases). CDR3 length: 14 amino acids. Trimming left V 7 bases short and J 2 bases short, with 14 bases between. Germline lookup yields CDR1 SNHLY and CDR2 FYNNEI. CDR3 nucleotide sequence: TGTGCCAGCACCCCGGGGAGTTTACAAGAGACCCAGTACTTC. It is translated as CASTPGSLQETQYF.

This clone was seen a few times. J is TRBJ2-7 and V is TRBV7-6; tentatively, D is TRBD1 (6 bases). The CDR3 runs to 13 residues. Germline V gene sequence: CDR1 SGHVS, CDR2 FNYEAQ. V lost 4 bases to trimming and J lost 1 base, with 8 bases between them. This chain's CDR3 is CASSSGQSYEQYF. CDR3 in DNA: TGTGCCAGCAGCTCTGGACAGTCCTACGAGCAGTACTTC.

This clone has more than one count but fewer than ten. The chain employs TRBV29-1 and TRBJ2-7, with 10 bases identical to TRBD1. Germline CDR1 is SQVTM and CDR2 is ANQGSEA. Trimming removed 7 bases from V and 3 bases from J; junction bases left unmatched: 6. The CDR3 is 13 residues long. CDR3 sequence reads: CSARTGGNYEQYF. CDR3 nucleotides: TGCAGCGCTCGGACAGGGGGGAACTACGAGCAGTACTTC.

This clone was observed once. The chain couples TRBV15 to TRBJ1-3; tentative D call: TRBD1 (5 bases). The V gene's germline CDR1 is LNHNV and CDR2 YYDKDF (reference sequence). Between the trimmed V and J ends, which lost 0 bases and 2 bases, there was a span of 14 bases. This CDR3 has 17 amino acids. CDR3: CATSREVATAAGNTIYF. The CDR3 DNA follows: TGTGCCACCAGCAGAGAGGTGGCGACAGCCGCTGGAAACACCATATATTTT.